Shown below are 13 T cell receptor beta chains from a single sample sequenced in a study of cytomegalovirus exposure and HLA in healthy donors. The PCR had 60 Vbeta and 13 Jbeta primers. Sequenced by immunoSEQ multiplex PCR; TCRdb stores in-frame clones only, minus some. The sample records fewer than 250,000 clones, around 87% being singletons. Sequencing used PBMCs. Receptors originate from a young woman in good health and CMV-seronegative.

The gene calls are TRBV7-2 and TRBJ2-2; tentative D call: TRBD2 (6 bases). CDR3 length: 14 residues. The germline V gene has CDR1 SGHTA and CDR2 FQGNSA. V lost 2 bases and J lost 5, with 9 bases in between. Here the CDR3 reads CASSLSGTTGELFF. Written as DNA, the CDR3 is TGTGCCAGCAGCTTATCCGGGACTACCGGGGAGCTGTTTTTT.

The sample holds a few counts of this clone. The chain joins TRBV28 to TRBJ2-2; D remains ambiguous. Germline V gene lookup returns CDR1 MDHEN and CDR2 SYDVKM. This CDR3 region has 13 residues. V lost 3 bases and J lost 1, with 3 bases in between. The CDR3 region has the DNA TGTGCCAGCAGTTTTCAGAACACCGGGGAGCTGTTTTTT. It is translated as CASSFQNTGELFF.

V gene TRBV7-2 combines with J gene TRBJ2-7, with 11 bases lining up with TRBD2. V lost 6 bases to trimming and J lost 2 bases; unmatched junction nucleotides: 3. CDR3 length equals 14 residues. Germline V lookup: CDR1 SGHTA, CDR2 FQGNSA. The DNA of the CDR3 is TGTGCCAGCAGATTGGGACTAGCGGCCTACGAGCAGTACTTC. As protein: CASRLGLAAYEQYF.

V and J are TRBV28 and TRBJ1-2; D gene unclear. CDR3 length: 11 residues. Looked up from germline, CDR1 is MDHEN and CDR2 is SYDVKM. The DNA for the CDR3 is TGTGCGTCCCGTTTTGAGTATGGCTACACCTTC. This gives the protein CASRFEYGYTF.

This CDR3 is CASSPRQGANTEAFF. Written as DNA, the CDR3 is TGTGCCAGCAGCCCGCGACAGGGGGCAAACACTGAAGCTTTCTTT. The rearrangement links TRBV9 to TRBJ1-1, with 10 nucleotides matching TRBD1. This CDR3 is built from 15 residues. V trimming: 4 bases; J trimming: 2 bases; junction bases outside the gene matches: 5. The V gene's germline CDR1 is SGDLS and CDR2 YYNGEE.

This clone was recorded once. The chain combines TRBV6-5 with TRBJ1-2, with 8 bases lining up with TRBD1. The CDR3 totals 15 residues. With V trimmed by 7 bases and J by 7 bases, 14 bases remained unmatched. Germline lookup yields CDR1 MNHEY and CDR2 SVGAGI. This chain's CDR3 is CASNQMGRGRFGYTF. The CDR3 region has the DNA TGTGCCAGCAACCAAATGGGCAGGGGGCGTTTTGGCTACACCTTC.

The rearrangement links TRBV7-9 to TRBJ1-4; tentative D call: TRBD1 (5 bases). Germline V gene sequence: CDR1 SEHNR, CDR2 FQNEAQ (reference sequence). This CDR3 has 16 residues. The V end was cut by 1 base, the J end by 4 bases, with 13 bases between. This CDR3 reads CASSLVGGPINEKLFF. Written as DNA, the CDR3 is TGTGCCAGCAGCTTAGTGGGGGGACCGATTAATGAAAAACTGTTTTTT.

The genes are TRBV30 and TRBJ2-2; TRBD2 agrees at 7 bases. J lost 4 bases, V lost 7 bases, and 12 bases had no gene match. This CDR3 has 15 residues. The germline V gene encodes CDR1 GTSNPN and CDR2 SVGIG (reference sequence). CDR3 protein: CAYTSGISSTGELFF. Written as DNA, the CDR3 is TGTGCCTATACAAGCGGGATAAGTTCCACCGGGGAGCTGTTTTTT. The full variable domain, in which reference TRBV30 and TRBJ2-2 provide the parts outside the CDR3, is SQTIHQWPATLVQPVGSPLSLECTVEGTSNPNLYWYRQAAGRGLQLLFYSVGIGQISSEVPQNLSASRPQDRQFILSSKKLLLSDSGFYLCAYTSGISSTGELFFGEGSRLTVL.

V and J are TRBV5-1 and TRBJ1-2; 8 bases line up with TRBD1. Germline V lookup: CDR1 SGHRS, CDR2 YFSETQ. CDR3 length: 14 residues. V was pared by 3 bases and J by 3 bases, with 4 bases of the junction left unmatched. DNA of the CDR3: TGCGCCAGCAGCTCGATGACAGGGGACTATGGCTACACCTTC. Translated, it gives CASSSMTGDYGYTF.

The chain is built from TRBV30 and TRBJ1-3, with a possible D match to TRBD1 (5 bases). The CDR3 contains 15 residues. Looked up from germline, CDR1 is GTSNPN and CDR2 is SVGIG (reference sequence). V lost 1 base and J lost 4, with 14 bases in between. This CDR3 is CAWSAPPGDGNTIYF. The CDR3 DNA follows: TGTGCCTGGAGTGCCCCCCCGGGGGACGGAAACACCATATATTTT.

The chain recombines TRBV7-2 with TRBJ2-7, with 8 positions matching TRBD1. V lost 1 base and J lost 3; bases outside the gene matches: 8. Germline V gene data show CDR1 as SGHTA and CDR2 as FQGNSA. CDR3 length equals 16 residues. The CDR3 here is CASSLGNLGTGYEQYF. CDR3 nucleotide sequence: TGTGCCAGCAGCTTAGGTAATCTTGGGACAGGCTACGAGCAGTACTTC.

This clone has only a few counts. The chain is built from TRBV5-4 and TRBJ1-6; TRBD1 agrees at 9 bases. V gave up 4 bases and J gave up 5 bases; unmatched junction bases: 4. Germline CDR1 reads SGHNT; CDR2 reads YYREEE (reference sequence). The CDR3 totals 15 residues. The CDR3 loop is CASSGTGSDNSPLHF. DNA for the CDR3: TGTGCCAGCAGCGGGACAGGGTCAGATAATTCACCCCTCCACTTT.

This clone was seen once. The chain couples TRBV7-9 to TRBJ1-3, with 7 bases matching TRBD1. Germline CDR1 SEHNR, CDR2 FQNEAQ (reference sequence). The CDR3 runs 16 residues. V lost 5 bases and J lost 3; bases outside the gene matches: 10. Here the CDR3 DNA reads TGTGCCAGCAGCCACCAGGGGGGCATAATTGGAAACACCATATATTTT. It encodes CASSHQGGIIGNTIYF.